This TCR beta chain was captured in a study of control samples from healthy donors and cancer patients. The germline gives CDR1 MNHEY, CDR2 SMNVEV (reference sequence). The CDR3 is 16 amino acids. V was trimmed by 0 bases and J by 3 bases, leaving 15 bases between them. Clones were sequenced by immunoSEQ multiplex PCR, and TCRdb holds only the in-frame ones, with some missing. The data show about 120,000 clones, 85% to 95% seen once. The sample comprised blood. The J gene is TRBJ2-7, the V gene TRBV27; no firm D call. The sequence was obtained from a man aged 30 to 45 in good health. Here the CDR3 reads CASSLSPAHSLYEQYF. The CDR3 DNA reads TGTGCCAGCAGTTTATCTCCCGCCCACAGTCTCTACGAGCAGTACTTC.